This paragraph reports one T cell receptor (beta chain). This sample was included in a study of blood T cell repertoires in COVID-19. Background on the study: There were acute and convalescent COVID-19 samples, and they came from the United States, Italy and Spain. Nucleic acid was either cDNA or gDNA, and it came from T cells, B-cell-depleted T cells, or PBMCs.

In the authors' methods: Amplifying reference gene primers gave estimates of nucleated cell counts. TCRdb's copy holds only in-frame clones and misses some; the assay was immunoSEQ multiplex PCR. The DNA was the basis for D and trimming; V, J and clone size are from that table. The sample consists of some 700,000 clones, 85% to 90% of them appearing once. Germline loops: CDR1 SEHNR, CDR2 FQNEAQ (reference sequence). The trim removed 5 bases at V and 6 bases at J, leaving 6 bases unmatched. This CDR3 region has 13 residues. The chain has TRBV7-9 and TRBJ1-2; 7 positions match TRBD1. The sequencing sample was made of peripheral blood. The origin of this receptor is a woman aged 18-29 years with acute or convalescent COVID-19. The CDR3 bases are TGTGCCAGCAGCCCGGAGGGGGCACATGGCTACACCTTC. Protein sequence: CASSPEGAHGYTF.